This T cell receptor (beta chain) was captured by sequencing in a study of T cell changes during pregnancy in multiple sclerosis. V was clipped by 0 bases and J by 2 bases, with 11 bases between them. CDR1 is LGHNA and CDR2 is YNFKEQ in the germline V gene. CDR3 length: 15 residues. Libraries were prepared by immunoSEQ multiplex PCR; TCRdb keeps only in-frame clonotypes and omits some of them. The data contain 30,000 to 45,000 clones, around 92% of them singletons. This TCR came from a female donor with multiple sclerosis, enrolled in a pregnancy study. The sequenced sample was PBMCs (not recorded whether the cells were cultured). The gene calls are TRBV4-2 and TRBJ2-7, with D perhaps TRBD1 (5 bases). CDR3 DNA: TGTGCCAGCAGCCAAGAACGCTGGGGCCCCTACGAGCAGTACTTC. Residues: CASSQERWGPYEQYF.